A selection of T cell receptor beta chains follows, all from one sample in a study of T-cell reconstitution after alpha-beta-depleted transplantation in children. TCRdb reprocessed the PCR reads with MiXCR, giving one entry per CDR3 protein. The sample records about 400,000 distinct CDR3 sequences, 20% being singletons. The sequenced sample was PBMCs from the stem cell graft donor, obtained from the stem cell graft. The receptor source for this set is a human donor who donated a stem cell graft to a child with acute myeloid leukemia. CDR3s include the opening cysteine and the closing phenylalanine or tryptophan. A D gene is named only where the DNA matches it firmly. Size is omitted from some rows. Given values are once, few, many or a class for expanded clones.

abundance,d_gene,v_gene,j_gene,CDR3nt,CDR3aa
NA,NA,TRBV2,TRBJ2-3,TGTGCCAGCAGGGACCCCCGGGTGGCAGATACGCAGTATTTT,CASRDPRVADTQYF
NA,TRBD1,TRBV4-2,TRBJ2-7,TGTGCCAGCAGCCAAATTAACGGCGTCAGGGGGCGTTCCTACGAGCAGTACTTC,CASSQINGVRGRSYEQYF
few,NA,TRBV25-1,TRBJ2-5,TGTGCCAGCAGCGGCGGGCATAAATCTGGGGAGACCCAGTACTTC,CASSGGHKSGETQYF
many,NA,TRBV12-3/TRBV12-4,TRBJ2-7,TGTGCCAGTCGGGGTAGCTCCTACGAGCAGTACTTC,CASRGSSYEQYF
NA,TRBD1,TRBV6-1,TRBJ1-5,TGTGCCAGCGCGAACCGGGACAGGGCCCTCAGGAATCAGCCCCAGCATTTT,CASANRDRALRNQPQHF
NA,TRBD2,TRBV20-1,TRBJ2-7,TGCAGTGCAACGGGACTAGCGGGAGTTGGGCAACCCTACGAGCAGTACTTC,CSATGLAGVGQPYEQYF
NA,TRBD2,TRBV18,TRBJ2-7,TGTGCCAGCTCACCACAGGCCCTGGGTAGCGGGAGTGGCGAGCAGTACTTC,CASSPQALGSGSGEQYF
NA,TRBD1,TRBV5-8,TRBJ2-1,TGTGCCAGCAGCTTGGCAAACAGGGGCCGTTCTAACAATGAGCAGTTCTTC,CASSLANRGRSNNEQFF
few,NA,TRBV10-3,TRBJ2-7,TGTGCCATCCGATCCAGGCCCATGGACGAGCAGTACTTC,CAIRSRPMDEQYF
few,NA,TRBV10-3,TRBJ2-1,TGTGCCATCAGTGAGTCGCACAATGAGCAGTTCTTC,CAISESHNEQFF
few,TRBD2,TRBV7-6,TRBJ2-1,TGTGCCAGCAGCTTAATGCAGGGACTAGCTTTGGTCAATGAGCAGTTCTTC,CASSLMQGLALVNEQFF
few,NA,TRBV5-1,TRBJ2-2,TGTGCCAGCAGCTTGGGGGGTACGGACACCGGGGAGCTGTTTTTT,CASSLGGTDTGELFF
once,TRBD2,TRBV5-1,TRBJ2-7,TGCGCCAGCAGCTTGACGCCGTTGCGGGGGTACGAGCAGTACTTC,CASSLTPLRGYEQYF
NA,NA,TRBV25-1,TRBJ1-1,TGTGCCAGCAGTTCAGACACAATGAACACTGAAGCTTTCTTT,CASSSDTMNTEAFF
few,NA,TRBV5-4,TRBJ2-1,TGTGCCAGCTGCATGCCCGAACAGGAGTGGAACAATGAGCAGTTCTTC,CASCMPEQEWNNEQFF
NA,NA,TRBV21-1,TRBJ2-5,TGTGCCAGCAGCGGGCCGCGGGCCCGGGAGACCCAGTACTTC,CASSGPRARETQYF
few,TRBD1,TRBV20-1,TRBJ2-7,TGCAGTGCCCACCCGGGGGGACAGGGTACCGAGCAGTACTTC,CSAHPGGQGTEQYF
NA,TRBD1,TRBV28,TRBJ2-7,TGTGCCAGCAGTTTCCCCGGACAGGGACCAGCCTACGAGCAGTACTTC,CASSFPGQGPAYEQYF
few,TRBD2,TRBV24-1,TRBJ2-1,TGTGCCACCAGTGAACAGAGCGGGAGCTACAATGAGCAGTTCTTC,CATSEQSGSYNEQFF
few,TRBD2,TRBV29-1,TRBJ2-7,TGCAGCGTTGTGGTAGCGGGCTCCTACGAGCAGTACTTC,CSVVVAGSYEQYF
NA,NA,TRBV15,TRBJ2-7,TGTGCCACCAGCAGAGAGCCAACTTCCTACGAGCAGTACTTC,CATSREPTSYEQYF
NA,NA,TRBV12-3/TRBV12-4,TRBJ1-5,TGTGCCAGCAGGCTCACCAATCAGCCCCAGCATTTT,CASRLTNQPQHF
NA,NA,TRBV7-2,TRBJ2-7,TGTGCCAGCAGCTTAGAGGGATCCCCTTACGAGCAGTACTTC,CASSLEGSPYEQYF
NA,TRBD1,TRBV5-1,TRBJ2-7,TGCGCCAGCAGCTTTGGGGACAGGGACGTCGAAGAGCAGTACTTC,CASSFGDRDVEEQYF
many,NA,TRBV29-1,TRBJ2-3,TGCAGCGTTCTTCGGACGGACAACACAGATACGCAGTATTTT,CSVLRTDNTDTQYF
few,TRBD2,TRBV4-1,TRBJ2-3,TGCGCCAGCAGCCAAGAAGGTCCTAGCGGGAGGGATACGCAGTATTTT,CASSQEGPSGRDTQYF
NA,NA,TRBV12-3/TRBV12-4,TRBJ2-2,TGTGCCAGCAGCCCTCGCGGCCTCGGGGAGCTGTTTTTT,CASSPRGLGELFF
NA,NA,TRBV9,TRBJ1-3,TGTGCCAGCAGCGTAGAAGGGGTCGGAAACACCATATATTTT,CASSVEGVGNTIYF
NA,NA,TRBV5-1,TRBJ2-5,TGCGCCAGCAGAACGGAAGGGGCCCAGTACTTC,CASRTEGAQYF
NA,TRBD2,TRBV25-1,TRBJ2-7,TGTGCCAGCAGTGACAGCGGGAGTGACTCCTACGAGCAGTACTTC,CASSDSGSDSYEQYF
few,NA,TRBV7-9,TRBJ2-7,TGTGCCAGCAGCTCTCCCTGGACCGCAGCCTACGAGCAGTACTTC,CASSSPWTAAYEQYF
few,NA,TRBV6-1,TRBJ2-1,TGTGCCAGCAGCCGATCCCAAGGGTCCCACAATGAGCAGTTCTTC,CASSRSQGSHNEQFF
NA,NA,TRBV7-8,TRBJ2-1,TGTGCCAGCAGCTTAGCCCTACCCAGGGGCAACAATGAGCAGTTCTTC,CASSLALPRGNNEQFF
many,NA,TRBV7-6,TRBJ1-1,TGTGCCAGCAGCTCGCTGGACGGACAGGAAGCTTTCTTT,CASSSLDGQEAFF
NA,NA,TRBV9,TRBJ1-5,TGTGCCAGCAGCGTAGGAGGAGGCGATCAGCCCCAGCATTTT,CASSVGGGDQPQHF
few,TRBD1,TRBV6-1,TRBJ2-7,TGTGCCAGCCGATCTGGACAGGGCTCCTACGAGCAGTACTTC,CASRSGQGSYEQYF
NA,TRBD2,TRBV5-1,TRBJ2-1,TGCGCCAGCAGCTTGGCCGGGACTAGCGACAATGAGCAGTTCTTC,CASSLAGTSDNEQFF
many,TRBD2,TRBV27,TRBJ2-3,TGTGCCAGCAGTTCCCTCTCACTAGCGACAGATACGCAGTATTTT,CASSSLSLATDTQYF
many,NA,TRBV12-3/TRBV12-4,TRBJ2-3,TGTGCCAGCTGCAAGACGGACGGTCGCACAGATACGCAGTATTTT,CASCKTDGRTDTQYF
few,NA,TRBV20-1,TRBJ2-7,TGCAGTGCTAGAGATGGAGGGGTAGGATACGAGCAGTACTTC,CSARDGGVGYEQYF
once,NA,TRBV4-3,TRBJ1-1,TGCGCCAGCAGCCAAGTAATGGACATTAAGAACACTGAAGCTTTCTTT,CASSQVMDIKNTEAFF
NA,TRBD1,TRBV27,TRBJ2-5,TGTGCCAGCAGGGCCCCAGGGGGCAAGGGTGAGACCCAGTACTTC,CASRAPGGKGETQYF
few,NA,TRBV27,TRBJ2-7,TGTGCCAGCAGTTTACACAGGGTTGACGAGCAGTACTTC,CASSLHRVDEQYF
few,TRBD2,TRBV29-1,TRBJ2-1,TGCAGCGTGCGACTAGCGGGACGTTACAATGAGCAGTTCTTC,CSVRLAGRYNEQFF
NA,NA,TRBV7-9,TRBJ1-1,TGTGCCAGCAGCTTAACAGGGCGAGTCGGCACTGAAGCTTTCTTT,CASSLTGRVGTEAFF
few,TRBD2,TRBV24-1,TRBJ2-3,TGTGCCACCAGTGATACTTCGATAGCGGGAGCGGATACGCAGTATTTT,CATSDTSIAGADTQYF
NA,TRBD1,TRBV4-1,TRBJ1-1,TGCGCCAGCAGCCAGGTACAGGGGGCTGGGACTGAAGCTTTCTTT,CASSQVQGAGTEAFF
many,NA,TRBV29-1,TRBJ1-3,TGCAGCGTTGAAGCTACGAGGGGGGCTGGAAACACCATATATTTT,CSVEATRGAGNTIYF
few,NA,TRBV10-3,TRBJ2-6,TGTGCCACACACGACTCTGGGGCCAACGTCCTGACTTTC,CATHDSGANVLTF
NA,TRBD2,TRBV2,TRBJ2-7,TGTGCCTGCAGCGGCGAGGGACTAGCGTCGTACGAGCAGTACTTC,CACSGEGLASYEQYF
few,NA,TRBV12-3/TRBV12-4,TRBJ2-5,TGTGCCAGCAGTCCCCAGAGTCTTCAAGAGACCCAGTACTTC,CASSPQSLQETQYF
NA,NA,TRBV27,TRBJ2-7,TGTGCCAGCAGTATGACCGGGACCCAAGGTTACGAGCAGTACTTC,CASSMTGTQGYEQYF
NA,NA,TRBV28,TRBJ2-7,TGTGCCAGCAGTTTGAGCAGGGTCAGCTACGAGCAGTACTTC,CASSLSRVSYEQYF
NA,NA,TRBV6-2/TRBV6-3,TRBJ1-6,TGTGCCAGCAGCAAGACGGAAAATTCACCCCTCCACTTT,CASSKTENSPLHF
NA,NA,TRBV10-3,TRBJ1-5,TGTGCCATCAGTGAGTCATTGGCAGGGGATCAGCCCCAGCATTTT,CAISESLAGDQPQHF